This TCR beta chain stems from a study of early T cells in non-severe SARS-CoV-2 infection. Study context: Chains stayed unpaired after sequencing of bulk RNA from unsorted whole blood.

This clonotype was observed many times. The protocol attached unique molecular identifiers to individual cDNA molecules. One entry per CDR3 protein results from TCRdb running MiXCR on the 5' RACE reads. The data hold tens of thousands of distinct CDR3 sequences, with around 4.1% observed a single time. CDR3 length equals 14 residues. Trimming shortened V by 1 base and J by 4 bases, and 8 bases separated the two germline ends. What was sequenced was whole blood. This TCR came from an adult who was a healthcare worker with PCR-confirmed SARS-CoV-2 infection or an uninfected control (not recorded which). The chain combines TRBV12-3 or TRBV12-4 with TRBJ1-5; D not certain. CDR3 bases: TGTGCCAGCAGTTTAGAAACGGTGAATCAGCCCCAGCATTTT. It specifies CASSLETVNQPQHF.